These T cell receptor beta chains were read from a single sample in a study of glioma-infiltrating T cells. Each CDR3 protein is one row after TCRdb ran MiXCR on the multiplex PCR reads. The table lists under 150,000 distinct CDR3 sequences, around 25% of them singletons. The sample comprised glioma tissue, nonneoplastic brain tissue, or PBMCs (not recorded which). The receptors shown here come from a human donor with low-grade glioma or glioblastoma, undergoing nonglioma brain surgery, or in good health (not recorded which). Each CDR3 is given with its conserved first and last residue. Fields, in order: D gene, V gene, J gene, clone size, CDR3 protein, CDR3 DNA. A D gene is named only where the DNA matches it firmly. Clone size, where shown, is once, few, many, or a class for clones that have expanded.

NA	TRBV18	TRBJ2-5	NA	CASSPGLAETQYF	TGTGCCAGCTCACCAGGATTGGCGGAGACCCAGTACTTC
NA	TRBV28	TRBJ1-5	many	CASSLKGQPQHF	TGTGCCAGCAGTTTAAAGGGTCAGCCCCAGCATTTT
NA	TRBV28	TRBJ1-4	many	CASIRATNEKLFF	TGTGCCAGTATACGTGCAACTAATGAAAAACTGTTTTTT
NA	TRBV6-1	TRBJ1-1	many	CASSRDRNTEAFF	TGTGCCAGCAGCAGAGACAGGAACACTGAAGCTTTCTTT
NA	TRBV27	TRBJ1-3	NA	CASSPRGNTIYF	TGTGCCAGCAGCCCTCGGGGGAACACCATATATTTT
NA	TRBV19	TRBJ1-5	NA	CATSRGLGQPQHF	TGTGCCACCTCGAGGGGGTTAGGGCAGCCCCAGCATTTT
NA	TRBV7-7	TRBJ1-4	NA	CASRADSSNEKLFF	TGTGCCAGCAGGGCAGACAGTTCCAATGAAAAACTGTTTTTT
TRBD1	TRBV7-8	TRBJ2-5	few	CASSLTGGSAETQYF	TGTGCCAGCAGCCTAACAGGGGGCTCGGCAGAGACCCAGTACTTC
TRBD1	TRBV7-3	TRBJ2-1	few	CASSPGTVYSEQFF	TGTGCCAGCAGCCCCGGGACAGTTTACAGTGAGCAGTTCTTC
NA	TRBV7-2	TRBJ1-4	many	CASSLANNDEKLFF	TGTGCCAGCAGCCTCGCCAATAACGATGAAAAACTGTTTTTT
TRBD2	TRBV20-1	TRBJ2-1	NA	CSARFPTSANEQFF	TGCAGTGCTAGGTTTCCGACTAGCGCCAATGAGCAGTTCTTC
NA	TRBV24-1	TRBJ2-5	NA	CATSDPQTTLQETQYF	TGTGCCACCAGTGATCCCCAGACCACCCTCCAAGAGACCCAGTACTTC
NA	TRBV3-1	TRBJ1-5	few	CASSQDGSPNQPQHF	TGTGCCAGCAGCCAAGACGGGAGCCCCAATCAGCCCCAGCATTTT
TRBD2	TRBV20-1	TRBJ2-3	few	CSAMALAGGRGDTQYF	TGCAGTGCTATGGCGCTAGCGGGGGGGCGGGGAGATACGCAGTATTTT
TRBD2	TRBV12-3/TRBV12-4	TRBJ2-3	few	CASSPTGTSGGSTDTQYF	TGTGCCAGCAGTCCCACAGGGACTAGCGGGGGCAGCACAGATACGCAGTATTTT
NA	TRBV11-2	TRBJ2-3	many	CASSSSGLGDTQYF	TGTGCCAGCAGTTCGTCAGGGCTCGGAGATACGCAGTATTTT
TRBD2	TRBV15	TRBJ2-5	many	CATSRPGLGEETQYF	TGTGCCACCAGCAGGCCGGGACTAGGGGAAGAGACCCAGTACTTC
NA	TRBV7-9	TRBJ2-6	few	CASSLSLGAGANVLTF	TGTGCCAGCAGCTTAAGTTTGGGGGCTGGGGCCAACGTCCTGACTTTC
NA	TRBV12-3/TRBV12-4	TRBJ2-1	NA	CASTIGGVGNEQFF	TGTGCCAGCACTATCGGAGGGGTTGGAAATGAGCAGTTCTTC
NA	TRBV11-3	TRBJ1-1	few	CASSPRKRDTEAFF	TGTGCCAGCAGCCCCCGTAAAAGGGACACTGAAGCTTTCTTT
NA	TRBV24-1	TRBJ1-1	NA	CATRQRKNTEAFF	TGTGCCACCAGACAAAGGAAGAACACTGAAGCTTTCTTT
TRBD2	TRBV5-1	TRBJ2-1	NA	CASSLEAGGHNEQFF	TGCGCCAGCAGCTTGGAAGCGGGGGGCCACAATGAGCAGTTCTTC
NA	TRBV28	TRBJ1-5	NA	CACSPSGNQPQHF	TGTGCCTGCAGTCCCTCGGGGAATCAGCCCCAGCATTTT
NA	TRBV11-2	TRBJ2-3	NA	CASSPPGLVDTQYF	TGTGCCAGCAGCCCTCCGGGACTGGTAGATACGCAGTATTTT
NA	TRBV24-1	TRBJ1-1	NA	CATSSHQPNTEAFF	TGTGCCACCAGCTCCCATCAGCCGAACACTGAAGCTTTCTTT
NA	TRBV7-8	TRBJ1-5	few	CASSLERSNQPQHF	TGTGCCAGCAGCTTAGAACGATCCAATCAGCCCCAGCATTTT
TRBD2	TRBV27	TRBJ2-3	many	CASRLGERGGRDTQYF	TGTGCCAGCAGGCTGGGGGAGCGGGGGGGCAGGGATACGCAGTATTTT
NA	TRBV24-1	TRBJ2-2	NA	CATSDPSVGELFF	TGTGCCACCAGTGACCCTTCAGTTGGGGAGCTGTTTTTT